A single sample is the source of the 28 T cell receptor beta chains below, sequenced in a study of blood T cell repertoires in COVID-19. The protocol was immunoSEQ multiplex PCR, while the TCRdb copy is restricted to in-frame clones and leaves out a portion. The data hold about 270,000 clones, with around 85% observed a single time. Sequencing input: peripheral blood. These receptors were collected from a woman in her 70s with acute or convalescent COVID-19.

The gene calls are TRBV3-1 (or the pseudogene TRBV3-2) and TRBJ2-2, with 7 bases identical to TRBD1. Germline V gene sequence: CDR1 LGHDT, CDR2 YNNKEL (reference sequence). The length of the CDR3 is 16 residues. Trimming removed 4 bases from V and 6 bases from J; junction bases left unmatched: 11. CDR3: CASSRFGQAQAGELFF. CDR3 sequence (DNA): TGTGCCAGCAGCCGTTTCGGACAGGCTCAGGCCGGGGAGCTGTTTTTT.

The chain joins TRBV2 to TRBJ2-5; tentative D call: TRBD2 (7 bases). CDR1 is SNHLY, CDR2 FYNNEI, per germline. This CDR3 is 13 amino acids long. Trimming pared 8 bases from V and 4 bases from J, leaving 14 bases between. CDR3 DNA: TGTGCCAGCGCCCGGGGGGCAGGAGAGACCCAGTACTTC. Amino acids: CASARGAGETQYF.

The rearrangement joins TRBV5-1 to TRBJ2-3, with 10 bases identical to TRBD2. The CDR3 is made up of 15 amino acids. The ends lost 4 bases at V and 3 bases at J; junction bases unmatched: 5. Germline V lookup: CDR1 SGHRS, CDR2 YFSETQ. CDR3 nucleotides: TGCGCCAGCAGCCAACTAGCGGGAACTACAGATACGCAGTATTTT. It encodes CASSQLAGTTDTQYF.

The chain joins TRBV3-1 (or the pseudogene TRBV3-2) to TRBJ1-1, with D maybe TRBD1 (6 bases). Germline V CDR1 and CDR2: LGHDT, YNNKEL (reference sequence). Trimming took 4 bases from V and 0 from J, leaving 18 bases between them. The CDR3 runs 17 residues. CDR3 sequence (DNA): TGTGCCAGCAGCCCCCCCGCGGGGGCCCCTTTGAACACTGAAGCTTTCTTT. This encodes CASSPPAGAPLNTEAFF.

CDR3 DNA: TGCGCCAGCAGCTTGTCGGCCGGGAGTAATTCACCCCTCCACTTT. This encodes CASSLSAGSNSPLHF. The rearrangement links TRBV5-1 to TRBJ1-6; D remains unclear. This CDR3 is 15 amino acids long. V lost 1 base to trimming and J lost 6 bases, with 11 bases between them. Germline V gives CDR1 SGHRS, CDR2 YFSETQ.

This sequence joins TRBV7-9 and TRBJ2-1; 12 bases map to TRBD2. The CDR3 consists of 15 residues. Germline assignment: CDR1 SEHNR and CDR2 FQNEAQ (reference sequence). Germline trimming cut 2 bases from V and 4 bases from J; bases unmatched to any gene: 0. The CDR3 reads CASSLLAGGYNEQFF. The CDR3 DNA sequence: TGTGCCAGCAGCTTACTAGCGGGGGGGTACAATGAGCAGTTCTTC.

The chain combines TRBV2 with TRBJ2-4; 10 nucleotides align to TRBD2. The V gene's germline CDR1 is SNHLY and CDR2 FYNNEI. V lost 9 bases and J lost 6; bases outside the gene matches: 5. This CDR3 is built from 13 residues. The CDR3 DNA reads as TGTGCCAGTAGGACTAGCGGAATAAACATTCAGTACTTC. Translating it yields CASRTSGINIQYF.

This clone was observed once. This chain joins TRBV18 and TRBJ1-2; D unclear. The V gene's germline CDR1 is KGHSH and CDR2 LQKENI. This CDR3 spans 16 amino acids. V lost 3 bases to trimming and J lost 0 bases, with 14 bases between them. CDR3 sequence: CASSPLRAASNYGYTF. Here the CDR3 DNA reads TGTGCCAGCTCACCCCTACGTGCGGCATCTAACTATGGCTACACCTTC.

The chain couples TRBV5-1 to TRBJ1-5, with unresolved D. Germline-derived CDR1 and CDR2 are SGHRS and YFSETQ. Deletions cut 0 bases from V and 7 bases from J, with 14 bases between. The length of the CDR3 is 15 residues. The CDR3 sequence is CASSLEGTPGQPQHF. DNA of the CDR3: TGCGCCAGCAGCTTGGAAGGCACCCCGGGACAGCCCCAGCATTTT. The entire variable domain, with the rest obtained from reference TRBV5-1 and TRBJ1-5, is as follows: KAGVTQTPRYLIKTRGQQVTLSCSPISGHRSVSWYQQTPGQGLQFLFEYFSETQRNKGNFPGRFSGRQFSNSRSEMNVSTLELGDSALYLCASSLEGTPGQPQHFGDGTRLSIL.

The chain is built from TRBV9 and TRBJ1-1, with 8 bases fitting TRBD1. With 0 bases clipped from V and 6 bases from J, the junction kept 4 bases outside the gene matches. The CDR3 covers 14 residues. The germline V gene has CDR1 SGDLS and CDR2 YYNGEE. CDR3 protein: CASSVVNRGAEAFF. CDR3 DNA sequence: TGTGCCAGCAGCGTAGTGAACAGGGGGGCTGAAGCTTTCTTT.

The chain links TRBV2 to TRBJ2-1; 9 nucleotides match TRBD2. V dropped 11 bases and J dropped 4; count of bases not matched to a gene: 9. The CDR3 sequence is 14 residues long. Per the germline V gene, CDR1 is SNHLY and CDR2 is FYNNEI. CDR3: CAGLSGGPYNEQFF. The CDR3 DNA reads as TGTGCCGGGCTCAGCGGGGGGCCGTACAATGAGCAGTTCTTC.

The chain couples TRBV25-1 to TRBJ2-3, with 7 bases that match TRBD2. V lost 4 bases to trimming and J lost 1 base; unmatched junction nucleotides: 8. From germline, CDR1 is MGHDK and CDR2 SYGVNS. The CDR3 loop spans 16 amino acids. CDR3 residues: CASSGSTGGRTDTQYF. The CDR3 DNA is TGTGCCAGCAGTGGGAGTACGGGGGGACGCACAGATACGCAGTATTTT. The whole variable domain, filled in from reference TRBV25-1 and TRBJ2-3, reads EADIYQTPRYLVIGTGKKITLECSQTMGHDKMYWYQQDPGMELHLIHYSYGVNSTEKGDLSSESTVSRIRTEHFPLTLESARPSHTSQYLCASSGSTGGRTDTQYFGPGTRLTVL.

CDR3 amino acids: CASSQNTATDTQYF. For the CDR3, the DNA is TGTGCCAGCAGCCAAAATACAGCCACAGATACGCAGTATTTT. The chain joins TRBV7-8 to TRBJ2-3; D not resolved. The ends were cut back, 5 bases at V and 2 bases at J, with 11 bases in the middle. This CDR3 comprises 14 residues. Germline-derived CDR1 and CDR2 are SGHVS and FQNEAQ. The full variable domain, its missing parts supplied by reference TRBV7-8 and TRBJ2-3, is GAGVSQSPRYKVAKRGQDVALRCDPISGHVSLFWYQQALGQGPEFLTYFQNEAQLDKSGLPSDRFFAERPEGSVSTLKIQRTQQEDSAVYLCASSQNTATDTQYFGPGTRLTVL.

The V call is TRBV6-5, the J call TRBJ1-4; D might be TRBD1 (5 bases). Trimming took 4 bases from V and 3 from J, leaving 12 bases between them. The CDR3 is 15 residues long. Germline V gene data show CDR1 as MNHEY and CDR2 as SVGAGI. The chain's CDR3 is CASSWTPNPNEKLFF. CDR3 bases: TGTGCCAGCAGTTGGACACCGAACCCTAATGAAAAACTGTTTTTT.

The chain uses TRBV6-5 and TRBJ1-2; 7 positions match TRBD1. The ends lost 4 bases at V and 4 bases at J; junction bases unmatched: 6. Germline CDR1 MNHEY, CDR2 SVGAGI. This CDR3 comprises 14 residues. The CDR3 is CASSLYPGGYGYTF. CDR3 nucleotide sequence: TGTGCCAGCAGTTTGTATCCAGGGGGCTATGGCTACACCTTC.

This rearrangement joins TRBV27 to TRBJ2-7, with 11 bases identical to TRBD2. Germline lookup yields CDR1 MNHEY and CDR2 SMNVEV (reference sequence). The CDR3 length is 17 residues. The J segment lost 3 bases and the V segment lost 0 bases, leaving 7 bases of the junction unmatched. The CDR3 DNA follows: TGTGCCAGCAGTTTATCGGCCCGACTAGCGGGGTACTACGAGCAGTACTTC. This codes for CASSLSARLAGYYEQYF.

The V and J genes are TRBV9 and TRBJ2-3, with no clear D. CDR1 and CDR2 (germline): SGDLS, YYNGEE. The V and J ends lost 0 bases and 6 bases respectively, with 8 bases between them. The CDR3 covers 13 residues. The CDR3 DNA is TGTGCCAGCAGCGTAGTTAGCTTGGATACGCAGTATTTT. Translated: CASSVVSLDTQYF.

The chain employs TRBV5-4 and TRBJ1-4; D might be TRBD1 (6 bases). Germline CDR1 SGHNT, CDR2 YYREEE (reference sequence). CDR3 size: 14 residues. The V end lost 4 bases, the J end lost 11 bases, and 18 bases lay between the germline ends. The CDR3: CASSTDSGRKKLFF. Here the CDR3 DNA reads TGTGCCAGCAGCACGGACAGTGGGCGGAAGAAACTGTTTTTT.

This clone has only one observation. The rearrangement links TRBV18 to TRBJ1-2; 7 bases agree with TRBD1. Per germline, CDR1 KGHSH and CDR2 LQKENI. The ends lost 3 bases at V and 6 bases at J; junction bases unmatched: 10. The CDR3 consists of 15 residues. The CDR3 nucleotides read TGTGCCAGCTCACCGCGGACAGGCGGGAGGGATGGCTACACCTTC. Residues: CASSPRTGGRDGYTF.

The chain recombines TRBV3-1 (or the pseudogene TRBV3-2) with TRBJ2-7; tentative D call: TRBD2 (6 bases). There are 15 residues in the CDR3. Germline V gene sequence: CDR1 LGHDT, CDR2 YNNKEL (reference sequence). With 4 bases removed from V and 0 bases from J, the gap between germline ends came to 13 bases. The CDR3 DNA reads as TGTGCCAGCAGCCTGTCCAGGCGGGGCTCCTACGAGCAGTACTTC. Translating it yields CASSLSRRGSYEQYF.

The rearrangement links TRBV19 to TRBJ2-2; D might be TRBD1 (7 bases). Per germline, CDR1 LNHDA and CDR2 SQIVND (reference sequence). This CDR3 is built from 16 residues. V was clipped by 7 bases and J by 6 bases, with 21 bases between them. In nucleotides, the CDR3 is TGTGCCAGTATAGCAGGGGGGCGAGGACGCCCCGGGGAGCTGTTTTTT. Translation: CASIAGGRGRPGELFF.

The chain employs TRBV9 and TRBJ2-5; D gene unclear. Germline V CDR1 and CDR2: SGDLS, YYNGEE. V lost 8 bases to trimming and J lost 0 bases, with 14 bases between them. The CDR3 covers 14 residues. The CDR3 region is CASFESGHQETQYF. The CDR3 DNA reads as TGTGCCAGTTTCGAGTCAGGCCACCAAGAGACCCAGTACTTC.

The rearrangement links TRBV23-1 to TRBJ1-2; the match to TRBD1 covers 7 bases. TRBV23-1 qualifies as an ORF whose function is uncertain. The V gene end was trimmed by 10 bases and the J gene end by 4 bases; junction bases not matched to a gene: 9. This CDR3 contains 13 residues. The CDR3 DNA is TGCGCCACCGAGGGACAGAAACGCTATGGCTACACCTTC. This gives the protein CATEGQKRYGYTF.

The J gene is TRBJ2-7, the V gene TRBV18; TRBD2 aligns across 10 bases. This CDR3 contains 14 residues. Germline assignment: CDR1 KGHSH and CDR2 LQKENI. Unmatched junction bases numbered 5, after V lost 3 bases and J lost 6 bases. The DNA for the CDR3 is TGTGCCAGCTCACCGACAACTAGCGGGGTCGAGCAGTACTTC. It codes for CASSPTTSGVEQYF.

The J gene is TRBJ1-5, the V gene TRBV5-6; D call uncertain. V was pared by 4 bases and J by 4 bases, with 9 bases between. Germline lookup yields CDR1 SGHDT and CDR2 YYEEEE. This CDR3 comprises 13 residues. The CDR3 here is CASSRTANQPQHF. For the CDR3, the DNA is TGTGCCAGCAGCCGGACTGCTAATCAGCCCCAGCATTTT.

The chain joins TRBV5-1 to TRBJ1-3; D unresolved. The germline V gene encodes CDR1 SGHRS and CDR2 YFSETQ. V lost 2 bases to trimming and J lost 6 bases, with 15 bases between them. This CDR3 has 15 residues. Here the CDR3 reads CASSLVPGMANTIYF. The CDR3 DNA reads TGCGCCAGCAGCTTAGTCCCGGGAATGGCAAACACCATATATTTT.

In regard to this clone: A read error may account for a junction end that differs from germline. This CDR3 is CASSKGLAGADEQFF. The CDR3 DNA follows: TGTGCTAGCAGCAAGGGACTAGCGGGGGCAGATGAGCAGTTCTTC. The chain is built from TRBV7-7 and TRBJ2-1; the match to TRBD2 covers 14 bases. Germline CDR1 is SSHAT and CDR2 is FNYEAQ (reference sequence). The CDR3 extends over 15 amino acids.

This clone appeared a single time. This chain uses TRBV13 with TRBJ1-2, with a weak D call TRBD1 (6 bases). Trimming shortened V by 5 bases and J by 8 bases, and 21 bases separated the two germline ends. The CDR3 totals 15 residues. Germline loops: CDR1 PRHDT, CDR2 FYEKMQ (reference sequence). The chain's CDR3 is CASSASDRPVWGYTF. CDR3 sequence (DNA): TGTGCCAGCAGCGCCTCGGACAGACCGGTGTGGGGCTACACCTTC.